This T cell receptor beta chain emerged from a study of shared clonotypes between healthy human individuals. With regard to this clone: At one end the junction does not follow the germline gene, possibly because of a read error. Distinct nucleotide sequences in the sample also encode this CDR3.

In the authors' methods: Owing to the provision of junction-only sequences devoid of quality scores by immunoSEQ, filtering differed. Generated by immunoSEQ multiplex PCR, the TCRdb table keeps only in-frame clones and is missing some. V, J and clone size were drawn from that table, and D and trimming were deduced from the DNA. The sample lists some 2 million clones, about 95% occurring once. The study drew its donors from healthy HIV-negative adults without recent acute infections or vaccinations. This TCR derives from a young man in good health. The sample taken for sequencing was naive CD4+ T cells sorted from blood. Described subset: CD45RA+ positively selected.

The CDR3 sequence is CASSLGQQGTQYF. DNA of the CDR3: TGCGCCAGCAGCCTCGGACAGCAAGGGACCCAGTACTTC. This chain connects TRBV5-1 to TRBJ2-5; possibly TRBD1 for D (6 bases). Germline lookup yields CDR1 SGHRS and CDR2 YFSETQ. The CDR3 extends over 13 amino acids.